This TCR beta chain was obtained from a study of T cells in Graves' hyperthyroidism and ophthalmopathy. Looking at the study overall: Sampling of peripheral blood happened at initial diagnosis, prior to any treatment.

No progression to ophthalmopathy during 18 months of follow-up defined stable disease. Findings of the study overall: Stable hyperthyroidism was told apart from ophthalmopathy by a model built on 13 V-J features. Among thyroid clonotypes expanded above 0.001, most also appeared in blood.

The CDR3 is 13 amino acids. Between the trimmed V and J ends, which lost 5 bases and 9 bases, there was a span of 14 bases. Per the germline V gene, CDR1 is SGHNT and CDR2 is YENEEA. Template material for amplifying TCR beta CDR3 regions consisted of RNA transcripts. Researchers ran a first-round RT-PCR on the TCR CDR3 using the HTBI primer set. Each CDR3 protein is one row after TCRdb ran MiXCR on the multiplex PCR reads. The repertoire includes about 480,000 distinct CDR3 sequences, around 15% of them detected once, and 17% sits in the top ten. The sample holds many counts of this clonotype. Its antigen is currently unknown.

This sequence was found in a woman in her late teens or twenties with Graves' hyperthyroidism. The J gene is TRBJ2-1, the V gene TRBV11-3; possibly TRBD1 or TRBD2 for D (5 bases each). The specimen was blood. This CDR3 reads CASSTRPGGEQFF. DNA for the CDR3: TGTGCCAGCAGCACCCGACCTGGGGGTGAGCAGTTCTTC. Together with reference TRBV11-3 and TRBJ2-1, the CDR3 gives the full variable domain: EAGVVQSPRYKIIEKKQPVAFWCNPISGHNTLYWYLQNLGQGPELLIRYENEEAVDDSQLPKDRFSAERLKGVDSTLKIQPAELGDSAVYLCASSTRPGGEQFFGPGTRLTVL.